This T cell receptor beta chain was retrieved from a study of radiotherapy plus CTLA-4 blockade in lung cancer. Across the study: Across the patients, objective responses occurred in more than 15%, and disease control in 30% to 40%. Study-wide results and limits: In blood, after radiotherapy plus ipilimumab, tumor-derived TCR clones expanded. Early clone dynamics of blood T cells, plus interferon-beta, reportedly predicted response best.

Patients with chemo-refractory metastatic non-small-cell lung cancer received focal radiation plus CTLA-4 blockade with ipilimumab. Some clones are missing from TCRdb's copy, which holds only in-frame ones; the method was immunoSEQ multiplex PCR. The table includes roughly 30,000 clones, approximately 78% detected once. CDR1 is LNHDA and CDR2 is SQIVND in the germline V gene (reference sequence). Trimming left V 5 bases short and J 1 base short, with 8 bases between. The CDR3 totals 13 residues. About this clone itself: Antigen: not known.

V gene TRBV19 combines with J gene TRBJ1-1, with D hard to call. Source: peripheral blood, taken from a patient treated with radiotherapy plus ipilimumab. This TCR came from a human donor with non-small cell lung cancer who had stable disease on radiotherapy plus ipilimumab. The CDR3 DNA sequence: TGTGCCAGTAGTCCTACACCGAACACTGAAGCTTTCTTT. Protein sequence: CASSPTPNTEAFF.